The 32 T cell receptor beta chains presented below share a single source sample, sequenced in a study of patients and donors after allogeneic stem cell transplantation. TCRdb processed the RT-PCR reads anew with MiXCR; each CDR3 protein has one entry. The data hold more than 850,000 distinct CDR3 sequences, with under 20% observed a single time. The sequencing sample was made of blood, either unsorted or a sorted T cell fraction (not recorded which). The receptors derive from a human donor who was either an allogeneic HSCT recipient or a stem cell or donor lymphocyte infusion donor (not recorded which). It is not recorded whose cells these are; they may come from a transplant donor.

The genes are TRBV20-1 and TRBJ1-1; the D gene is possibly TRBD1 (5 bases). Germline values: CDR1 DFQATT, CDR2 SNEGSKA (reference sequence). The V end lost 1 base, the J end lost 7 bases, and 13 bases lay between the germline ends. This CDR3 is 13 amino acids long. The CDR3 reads CSARGGRGNEAFF. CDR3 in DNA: TGCAGTGCTAGAGGGGGACGGGGGAATGAAGCTTTCTTT.

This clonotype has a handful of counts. For the CDR3, the DNA is TGCAGCGTTGATCAGGGGGTCTCTGGCTACACCTTC. Translation gives CSVDQGVSGYTF. The J gene is TRBJ1-2, the V gene TRBV29-1; TRBD1 matches at 7 bases. The CDR3 sequence is 12 residues long. V shed 3 bases and J 7 bases; nucleotides not matched to a gene: 5. The germline V gene encodes CDR1 SQVTM and CDR2 ANQGSEA. The entire variable domain, with the rest obtained from reference TRBV29-1 and TRBJ1-2, is as follows: SAVISQKPSRDICQRGTSLTIQCQVDSQVTMMFWYRQQPGQSLTLIATANQGSEATYESGFVIDKFPISRPNLTFSTLTVSNMSPEDSSIYLCSVDQGVSGYTFGSGTRLTVV.

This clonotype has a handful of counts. The chain's CDR3 is CSGQAGTGGYEQYF. The CDR3 region has the DNA TGCAGTGGCCAGGCCGGGACAGGGGGCTACGAGCAGTACTTC. This chain links TRBV20-1 with TRBJ2-7; 11 nucleotides agree with TRBD1. Germline loops: CDR1 DFQATT, CDR2 SNEGSKA (reference sequence). The CDR3 sequence is 14 residues long. V was clipped by 7 bases and J by 3 bases; unmatched bases: 8.

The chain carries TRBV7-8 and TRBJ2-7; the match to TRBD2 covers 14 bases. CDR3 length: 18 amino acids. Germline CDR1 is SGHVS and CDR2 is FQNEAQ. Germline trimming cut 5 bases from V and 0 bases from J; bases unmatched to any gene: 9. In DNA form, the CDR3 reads TGTGCCAGCAGCACCTCCGGGACTAGCGGGAGAGGCTCCTACGAGCAGTACTTC. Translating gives CASSTSGTSGRGSYEQYF.

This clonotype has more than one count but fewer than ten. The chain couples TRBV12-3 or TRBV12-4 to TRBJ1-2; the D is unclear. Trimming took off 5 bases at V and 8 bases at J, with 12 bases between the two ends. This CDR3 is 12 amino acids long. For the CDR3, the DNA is TGTGCCAGCAGTGAGGGAGGGCGAGGCTACACCTTC. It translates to CASSEGGRGYTF.

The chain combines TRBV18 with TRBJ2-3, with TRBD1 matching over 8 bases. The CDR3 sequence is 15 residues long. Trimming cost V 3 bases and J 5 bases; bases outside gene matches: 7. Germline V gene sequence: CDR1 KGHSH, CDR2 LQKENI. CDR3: CASSPGTGIGDTQYF. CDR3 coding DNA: TGTGCCAGCTCACCGGGGACAGGAATAGGAGATACGCAGTATTTT.

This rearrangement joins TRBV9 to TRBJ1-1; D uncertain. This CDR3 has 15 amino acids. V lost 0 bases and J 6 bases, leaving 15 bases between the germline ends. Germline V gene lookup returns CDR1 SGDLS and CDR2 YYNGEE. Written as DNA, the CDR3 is TGTGCCAGCAGCGTAGCACTTCGGAGGGTAGCTGAAGCTTTCTTT. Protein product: CASSVALRRVAEAFF. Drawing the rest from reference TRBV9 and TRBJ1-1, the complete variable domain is DSGVTQTPKHLITATGQRVTLRCSPRSGDLSVYWYQQSLDQGLQFLIQYYNGEERAKGNILERFSAQQFPDLHSELNLSSLELGDSALYFCASSVALRRVAEAFFGQGTRLTVV.

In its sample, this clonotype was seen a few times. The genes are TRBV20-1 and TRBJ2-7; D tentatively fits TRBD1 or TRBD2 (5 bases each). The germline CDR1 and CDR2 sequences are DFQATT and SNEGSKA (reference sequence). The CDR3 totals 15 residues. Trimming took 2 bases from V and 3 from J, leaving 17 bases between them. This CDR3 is CSARRDRGPLYEQYF. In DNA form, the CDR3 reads TGCAGTGCTAGAAGGGACCGGGGCCCCCTCTACGAGCAGTACTTC.

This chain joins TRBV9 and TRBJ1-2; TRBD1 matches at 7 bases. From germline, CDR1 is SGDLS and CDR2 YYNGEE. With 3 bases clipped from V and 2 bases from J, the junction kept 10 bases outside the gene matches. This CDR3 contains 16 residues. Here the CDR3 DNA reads TGTGCCAGCAGCGCCGAAGGGGGACAGAGCAACTATGGCTACACCTTC. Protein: CASSAEGGQSNYGYTF.

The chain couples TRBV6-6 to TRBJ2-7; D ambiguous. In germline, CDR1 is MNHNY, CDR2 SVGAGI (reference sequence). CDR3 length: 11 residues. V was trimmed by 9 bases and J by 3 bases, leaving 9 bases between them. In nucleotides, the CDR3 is TGTGCCAGTCAAAACTTCTACGAGCAGTACTTC. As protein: CASQNFYEQYF.

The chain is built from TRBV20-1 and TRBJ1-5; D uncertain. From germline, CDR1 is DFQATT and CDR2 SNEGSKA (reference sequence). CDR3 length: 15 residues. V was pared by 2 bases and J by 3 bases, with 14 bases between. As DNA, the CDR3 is TGCAGTGCTAGATTGAGAGGGATTGACAATCAGCCCCAGCATTTT. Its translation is CSARLRGIDNQPQHF.

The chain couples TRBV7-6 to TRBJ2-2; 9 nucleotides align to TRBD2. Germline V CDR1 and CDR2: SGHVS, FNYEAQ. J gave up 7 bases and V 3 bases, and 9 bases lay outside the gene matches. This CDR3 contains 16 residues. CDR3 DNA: TGTGCCAGCAGCTTTGAGGTTAGCGGGAGCGACGGGGAGCTGTTTTTT. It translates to CASSFEVSGSDGELFF.

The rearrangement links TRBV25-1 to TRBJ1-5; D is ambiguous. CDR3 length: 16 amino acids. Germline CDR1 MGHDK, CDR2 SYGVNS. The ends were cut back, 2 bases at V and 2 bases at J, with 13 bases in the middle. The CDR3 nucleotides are TGTGCCAGCAGTGAAAGTAAAGGGATAGGCAATCAGCCCCAGCATTTT. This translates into CASSESKGIGNQPQHF.

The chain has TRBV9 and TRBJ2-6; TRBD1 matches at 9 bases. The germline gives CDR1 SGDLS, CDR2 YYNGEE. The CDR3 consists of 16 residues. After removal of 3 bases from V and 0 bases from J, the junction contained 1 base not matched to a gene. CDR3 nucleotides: TGTGCCAGCAGCGCGACAGGGGGCTCTGGGGCCAACGTCCTGACTTTC. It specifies CASSATGGSGANVLTF.

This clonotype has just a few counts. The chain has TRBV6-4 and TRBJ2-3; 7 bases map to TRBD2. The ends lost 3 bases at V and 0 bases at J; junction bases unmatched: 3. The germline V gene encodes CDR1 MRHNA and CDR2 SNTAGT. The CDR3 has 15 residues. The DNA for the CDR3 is TGTGCCAGCAGTGAAGAGCGGGGAAGCACAGATACGCAGTATTTT. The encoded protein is CASSEERGSTDTQYF.

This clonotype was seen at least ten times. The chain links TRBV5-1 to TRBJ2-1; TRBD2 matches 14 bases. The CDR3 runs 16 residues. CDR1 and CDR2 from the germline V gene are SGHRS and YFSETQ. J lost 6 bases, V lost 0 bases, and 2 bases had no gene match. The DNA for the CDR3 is TGCGCCAGCAGCTTGGGGGGGACTAGCGGGAGCAATGAGCAGTTCTTC. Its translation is CASSLGGTSGSNEQFF.

The CDR3 nucleotides are TGTGCCAGCAGCCGGGGGACAGGTGACTACGAGCAGTACTTC. It codes for CASSRGTGDYEQYF. The chain uses TRBV27 and TRBJ2-7, with TRBD1 matching 8 bases. The CDR3 is made up of 14 amino acids. Looked up from germline, CDR1 is MNHEY and CDR2 is SMNVEV (reference sequence). V lost 6 bases, J lost 3 bases, and 7 bases stayed unmatched.

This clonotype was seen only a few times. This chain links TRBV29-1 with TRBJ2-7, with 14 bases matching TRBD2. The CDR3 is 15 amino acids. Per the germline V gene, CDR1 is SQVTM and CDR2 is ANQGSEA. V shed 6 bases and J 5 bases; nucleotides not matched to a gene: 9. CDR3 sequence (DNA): TGCAGCGTCCTTGGGACTAGCGGGAGTGACCACGAGCAGTACTTC. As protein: CSVLGTSGSDHEQYF.

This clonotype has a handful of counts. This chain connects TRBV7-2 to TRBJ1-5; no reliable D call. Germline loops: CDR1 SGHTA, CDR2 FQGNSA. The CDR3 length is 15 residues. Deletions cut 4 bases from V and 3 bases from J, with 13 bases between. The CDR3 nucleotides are TGTGCCAGCAGCTCCCAAAAAGGGATCAATCAGCCCCAGCATTTT. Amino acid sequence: CASSSQKGINQPQHF.

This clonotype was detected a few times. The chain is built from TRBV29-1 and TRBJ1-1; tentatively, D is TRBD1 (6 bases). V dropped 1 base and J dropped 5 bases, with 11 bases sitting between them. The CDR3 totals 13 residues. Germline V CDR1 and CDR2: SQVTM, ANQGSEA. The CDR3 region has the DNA TGCAGCGTTGAAGGGGGGCGAATGACTGAAGCTTTCTTT. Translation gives CSVEGGRMTEAFF.

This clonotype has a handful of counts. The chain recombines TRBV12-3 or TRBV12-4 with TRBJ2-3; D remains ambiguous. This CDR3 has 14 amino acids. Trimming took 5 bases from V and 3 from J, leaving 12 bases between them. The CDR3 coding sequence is TGTGCCAGCAGTATTGCCGGGTTTACAGATACGCAGTATTTT. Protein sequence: CASSIAGFTDTQYF.

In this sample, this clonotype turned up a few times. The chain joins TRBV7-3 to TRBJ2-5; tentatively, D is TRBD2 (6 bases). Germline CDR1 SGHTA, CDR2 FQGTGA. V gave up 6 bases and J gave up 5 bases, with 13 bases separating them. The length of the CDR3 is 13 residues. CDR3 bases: TGTGCCAGCAGTGATTTTCGGGAGGAGACCCAGTACTTC. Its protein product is CASSDFREETQYF.

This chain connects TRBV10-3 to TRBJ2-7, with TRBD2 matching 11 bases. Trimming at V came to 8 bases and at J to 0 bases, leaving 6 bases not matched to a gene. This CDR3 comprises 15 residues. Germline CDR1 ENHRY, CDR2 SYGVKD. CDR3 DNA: TGTGCCATCGGTTTAGCGGGAGGGAACTCCTACGAGCAGTACTTC. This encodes CAIGLAGGNSYEQYF.

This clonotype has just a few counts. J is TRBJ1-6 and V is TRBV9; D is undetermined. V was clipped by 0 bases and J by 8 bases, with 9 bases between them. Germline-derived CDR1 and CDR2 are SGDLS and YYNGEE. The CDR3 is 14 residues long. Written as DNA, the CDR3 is TGTGCCAGCAGCGTAGAGGGCCGAGATTCACCCCTCCACTTT. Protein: CASSVEGRDSPLHF.

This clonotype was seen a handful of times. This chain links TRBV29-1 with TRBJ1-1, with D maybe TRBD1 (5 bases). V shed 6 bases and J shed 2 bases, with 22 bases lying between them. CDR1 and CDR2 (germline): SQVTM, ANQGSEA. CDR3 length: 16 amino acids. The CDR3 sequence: CSVAKGKTEVNTEAFF. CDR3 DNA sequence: TGCAGCGTGGCCAAGGGGAAGACAGAGGTCAACACTGAAGCTTTCTTT.

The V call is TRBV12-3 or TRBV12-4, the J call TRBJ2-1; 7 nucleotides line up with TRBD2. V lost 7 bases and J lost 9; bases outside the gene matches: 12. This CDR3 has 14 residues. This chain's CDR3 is CASTPTSKATEQFF. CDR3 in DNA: TGTGCCAGCACCCCGACTAGCAAAGCTACTGAGCAGTTCTTC.

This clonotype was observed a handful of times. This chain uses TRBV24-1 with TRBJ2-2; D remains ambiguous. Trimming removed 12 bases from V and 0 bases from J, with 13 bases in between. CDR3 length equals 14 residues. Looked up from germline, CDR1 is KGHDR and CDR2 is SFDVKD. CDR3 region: CAASSYANTGELFF. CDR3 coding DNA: TGTGCCGCCTCCAGCTATGCGAACACCGGGGAGCTGTTTTTT.

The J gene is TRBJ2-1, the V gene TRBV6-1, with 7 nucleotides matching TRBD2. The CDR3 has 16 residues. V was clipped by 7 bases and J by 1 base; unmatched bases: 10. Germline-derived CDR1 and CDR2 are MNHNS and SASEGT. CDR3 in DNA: TGTGCCAGCATGAGGCCCCATAGCGGGTCCTACAATGAGCAGTTCTTC. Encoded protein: CASMRPHSGSYNEQFF.

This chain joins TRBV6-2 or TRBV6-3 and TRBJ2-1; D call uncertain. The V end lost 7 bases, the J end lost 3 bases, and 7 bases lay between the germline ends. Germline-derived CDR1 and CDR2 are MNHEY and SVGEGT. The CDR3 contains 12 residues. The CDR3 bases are TGTGCCAGCATGGGAAACTACAATGAGCAGTTCTTC. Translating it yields CASMGNYNEQFF.

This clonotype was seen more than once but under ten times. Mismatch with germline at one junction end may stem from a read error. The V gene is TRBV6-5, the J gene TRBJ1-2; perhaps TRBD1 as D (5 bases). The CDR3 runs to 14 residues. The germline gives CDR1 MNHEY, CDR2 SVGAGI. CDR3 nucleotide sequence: TGTGCCAGCAGTGACTCGACAGCCCTCTATGGCTACACCTTC. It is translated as CASSDSTALYGYTF.

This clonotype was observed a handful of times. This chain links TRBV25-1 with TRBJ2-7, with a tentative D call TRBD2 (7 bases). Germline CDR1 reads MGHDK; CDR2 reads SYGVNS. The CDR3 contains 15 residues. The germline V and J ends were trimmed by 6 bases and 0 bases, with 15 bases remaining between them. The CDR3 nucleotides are TGTGCCAGCAGCAGGCCGGGGGGCCACTCCTACGAGCAGTACTTC. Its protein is CASSRPGGHSYEQYF.

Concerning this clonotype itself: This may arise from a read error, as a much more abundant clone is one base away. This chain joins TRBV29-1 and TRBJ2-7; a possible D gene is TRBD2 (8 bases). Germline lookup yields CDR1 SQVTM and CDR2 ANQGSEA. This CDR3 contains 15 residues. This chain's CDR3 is CSVGPGGDSSYELYF. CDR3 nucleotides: TGCAGCGTTGGGCCCGGGGGGGACAGTTCCTACGAGCTGTACTTC.